This is a list of T cell receptor beta chains from one sample in a study of OX40 agonist ivuxolimab in advanced cancers. TCRdb keeps only in-frame clones here, not all; method: immunoSEQ multiplex PCR. The sample shows about 57,000 clones, 90% to 95% of them seen only once. Specimen: CD4+ or CD8+ T cells sorted from blood, collected in a trial of the OX40 agonist ivuxolimab. The origin of the receptors is an adult with an advanced solid tumor such as melanoma, head and neck, liver or kidney cancer. Each CDR3 is given with its conserved first and last residue. The D gene is left open where the match is weak. Expanded clones get a size class; other rows say once, few or many, or leave the size out.

v_gene	abundance	j_gene	d_gene	CDR3aa	CDR3nt
TRBV29-1	once	TRBJ2-1	NA	CSVVDTNNEQFF	TGCAGCGTTGTTGACACGAACAATGAGCAGTTCTTC
TRBV27	NA	TRBJ2-1	NA	CASSPGVSSYNEQFF	TGTGCCAGCAGCCCTGGGGTGAGCTCCTACAATGAGCAGTTCTTC
TRBV14	NA	TRBJ2-7	NA	CASSPYYDRSYEQYF	TGTGCCAGCAGCCCCTACTACGACAGGTCCTACGAGCAGTACTTC
TRBV28	NA	TRBJ2-7	TRBD1	CASSAGQVSYEQYF	TGTGCCAGCAGCGCGGGACAGGTGAGCTACGAGCAGTACTTC
TRBV10-3	NA	TRBJ1-1	NA	CAISEDEPEAFF	TGTGCCATCAGTGAGGACGAGCCTGAAGCTTTCTTT
TRBV27	NA	TRBJ2-1	NA	CASSYGNRDLGAGEQFF	TGTGCCAGCAGTTATGGGAACCGGGACCTGGGGGCAGGTGAGCAGTTCTTC
TRBV7-9	NA	TRBJ2-2	NA	CASSRAASNTGELFF	TGTGCCAGCAGCCGGGCTGCCTCAAACACCGGGGAGCTGTTTTTT
TRBV6-6	NA	TRBJ1-5	NA	CASSYPDSNQPQHF	TGTGCCAGCAGTTACCCGGACAGCAATCAGCCCCAGCATTTT
TRBV19	NA	TRBJ1-2	NA	CASSSIPGYTF	TGTGCCAGTAGTAGTATTCCGGGCTACACCTTC
TRBV28	NA	TRBJ2-7	TRBD1	CASTTPGQGGLYEQYF	TGTGCCAGCACTACTCCGGGACAGGGGGGGCTCTACGAGCAGTACTTC
TRBV28	NA	TRBJ1-1	TRBD1	CASHEPTLGTALPEAFF	TGTGCCAGCCACGAGCCAACCTTAGGGACAGCCCTCCCTGAAGCTTTCTTT
TRBV27	NA	TRBJ2-7	NA	CASSPDSAAWEQYF	TGTGCCAGCAGTCCCGACAGTGCCGCTTGGGAGCAGTACTTC
TRBV15	NA	TRBJ2-7	TRBD2	CATATSGSLEQYF	TGTGCCACCGCGACTAGCGGGAGTCTCGAGCAGTACTTC
TRBV7-8	NA	TRBJ2-2	TRBD2	CASSLAGEAGDTGELFF	TGTGCCAGCAGCTTAGCGGGTGAAGCGGGAGACACCGGGGAGCTGTTTTTT
TRBV7-2	NA	TRBJ1-2	NA	CASSSRNYGYTF	TGTGCCAGCAGCTCACGGAACTATGGCTACACCTTC
TRBV28	NA	TRBJ2-7	NA	CASSLYQYIQGLLYF	TGTGCCAGCAGTTTATATCAATATATCCAGGGTTTGCTATACTTC
TRBV28	NA	TRBJ1-1	TRBD1	CASGTGHGTEAFF	TGTGCCAGCGGGACAGGGCATGGCACTGAAGCTTTCTTT
TRBV28	NA	TRBJ2-1	NA	CASTRHIVTNEQFF	TGTGCCAGCACCCGACATATCGTCACCAATGAGCAGTTCTTC
TRBV9	NA	TRBJ1-2	NA	CASRNHGSDYGYTF	TGTGCCAGCCGCAATCATGGGTCGGACTATGGCTACACCTTC
TRBV6-5	NA	TRBJ2-7	TRBD1	CASSSSGTGRYEQYF	TGTGCCAGCAGTTCCTCCGGGACAGGCCGCTACGAGCAGTACTTC
TRBV9	NA	TRBJ2-7	NA	CASSVDLGADEQYF	TGTGCCAGCAGCGTAGATCTAGGGGCCGACGAGCAGTACTTC
TRBV9	NA	TRBJ2-5	TRBD2	CASSVRSGSGETQYF	TGTGCCAGCAGCGTACGTAGCGGGAGCGGAGAGACCCAGTACTTC
TRBV4-3	NA	TRBJ2-1	NA	CASSQGVNSNEQFF	TGCGCCAGCAGCCAAGGGGTAAACAGTAATGAGCAGTTCTTC
TRBV28	once	TRBJ2-1	TRBD2	CASRGGAGEQFF	TGTGCCAGCAGGGGAGGGGCTGGTGAGCAGTTCTTC
TRBV5-1	NA	TRBJ2-7	NA	CASTGDGGTSSYEQYF	TGCGCCAGCACCGGCGATGGGGGTACGAGCTCCTACGAGCAGTACTTC
TRBV5-1	NA	TRBJ2-7	NA	CASSGETGRNEQYF	TGCGCCAGCAGCGGTGAGACAGGGAGGAACGAGCAGTACTTC
TRBV27	NA	TRBJ2-1	NA	CASGAGFNEQFF	TGTGCCAGCGGGGCAGGCTTCAATGAGCAGTTCTTC
TRBV7-9	NA	TRBJ2-4	TRBD1	CASSSNNPGQGKAKNIQYF	TGTGCCAGCAGCTCTAACAATCCGGGACAGGGGAAAGCCAAAAACATTCAGTACTTC
TRBV21-1	NA	TRBJ2-2	NA	CASSLRTNTGELFF	TGTGCCAGCAGCTTGCGGACCAACACCGGGGAGCTGTTTTTT
TRBV5-4	NA	TRBJ1-2	NA	CASSPDPAGANYGYTF	TGTGCCAGCAGCCCTGACCCAGCAGGAGCTAACTATGGCTACACCTTC
TRBV27	NA	TRBJ2-1	NA	CASSSTGSSYNEQFF	TGTGCCAGCAGTAGCACAGGGAGCTCCTACAATGAGCAGTTCTTC
TRBV2	NA	TRBJ2-7	NA	CASSVGVADTSYEQYF	TGTGCCAGCAGTGTCGGAGTAGCGGATACCTCCTACGAGCAGTACTTC
TRBV13	NA	TRBJ2-7	NA	CASSPGYSEGRKQYF	TGTGCCAGCAGCCCTGGGTATAGTGAGGGACGAAAGCAGTACTTC